This T cell receptor (beta chain) was recovered during a study of OX40 agonist ivuxolimab in advanced cancers. Turning to the study itself: As their treatment, patients were administered ivuxolimab, an agonistic anti-OX40 (CD134) antibody. Earlier treatment with anti-PD-1, anti-PD-L1 or anti-CTLA-4 was permitted, and around 43% had received some. The group had a mean age of 60 years, ranged from about 23 to 85, and was roughly 83% male.

This clone has just one count. The antigen remains unidentified. Study outcomes and limitations: Fewer expanded clones were found on average in CD4+ than in CD8+ T cells.

Germline lookup yields CDR1 SGHTA and CDR2 FQGTGA. This CDR3 is built from 13 residues. Trimming removed 1 base from V and 13 bases from J; junction bases left unmatched: 6. Assay used: immunoSEQ multiplex PCR; TCRdb lists only in-frame clones, some missing. The table has roughly 25,000 clones, just under 75% seen once; the top ten hold approximately 18%. The source material was CD4+ or CD8+ T cells sorted from blood, sampled in a trial of the OX40 agonist ivuxolimab. This TCR derives from an adult with an advanced solid tumor such as melanoma, head and neck, liver or kidney cancer. The rearrangement joins TRBV7-3 to TRBJ2-1; 8 bases are shared with TRBD1. This CDR3 is CASSLNRGFVQFF. The CDR3 bases are TGTGCCAGCAGCTTAAACAGGGGGTTTGTTCAGTTCTTC.